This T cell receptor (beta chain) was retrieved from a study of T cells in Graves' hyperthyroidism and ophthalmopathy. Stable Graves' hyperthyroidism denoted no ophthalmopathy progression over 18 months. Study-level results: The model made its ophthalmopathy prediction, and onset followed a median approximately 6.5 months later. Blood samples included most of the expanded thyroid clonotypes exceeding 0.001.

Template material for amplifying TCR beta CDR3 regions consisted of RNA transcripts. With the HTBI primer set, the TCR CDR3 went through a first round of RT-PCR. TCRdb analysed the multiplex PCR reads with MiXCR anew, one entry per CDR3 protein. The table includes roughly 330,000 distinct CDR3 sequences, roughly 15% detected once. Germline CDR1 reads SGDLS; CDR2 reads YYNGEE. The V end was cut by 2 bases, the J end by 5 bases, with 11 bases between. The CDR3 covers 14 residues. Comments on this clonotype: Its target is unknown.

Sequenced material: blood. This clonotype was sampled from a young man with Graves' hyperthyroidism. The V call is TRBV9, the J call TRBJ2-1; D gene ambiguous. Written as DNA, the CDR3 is TGTGCCAGCAGCGTTAGTCCCGTGAACAATGAGCAGTTCTTC. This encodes CASSVSPVNNEQFF.